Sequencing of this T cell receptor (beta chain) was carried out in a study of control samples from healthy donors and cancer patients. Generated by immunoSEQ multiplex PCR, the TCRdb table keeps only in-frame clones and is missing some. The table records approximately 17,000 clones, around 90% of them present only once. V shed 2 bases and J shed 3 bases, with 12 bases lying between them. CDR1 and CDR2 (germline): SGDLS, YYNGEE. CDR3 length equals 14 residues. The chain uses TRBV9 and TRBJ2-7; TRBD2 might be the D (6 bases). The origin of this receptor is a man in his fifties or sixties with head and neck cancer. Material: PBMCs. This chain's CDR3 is CASSVGGLVYEQYF. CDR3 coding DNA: TGTGCCAGCAGCGTCGGGGGATTGGTCTACGAGCAGTACTTC.